This T cell receptor beta chain stems from a study of beta chain features in type 1 diabetes. The wider study: Patient and healthy donor groups were alike in age, gender and cell yields. All samples combined gave just under 110 million sorted cells for examination.

As for this clone: The antigen remains unidentified.

Findings and limits, study-wide: Type 1 diabetes patients showed a moderate but significant shortening of TCRB CDR3s in all four CD4+ subsets.

Sorting that relied on CD45RO/CCR7/CD25/CD127/CD95/CD27 yielded CD4+ naive, central memory, regulatory and stem cell-like memory cells. Expressed TCRB transcripts were sequenced because the isolated RNA had all been reverse transcribed beforehand. The method was immunoSEQ multiplex PCR; TCRdb's version includes in-frame clones alone and lacks a portion of them. Here the sample spans a few hundred thousand clones, roughly 14% being singletons. The material sequenced was naive CD4+ T cells from blood. The TCR originated in a woman aged 18-29 years with type 1 diabetes.

CDR3 residues: CASSQDPGLAGNEQFF. CDR3 nucleotides: TGTGCCAGCAGCCAAGATCCAGGACTAGCTGGCAATGAGCAGTTCTTC. This sequence joins TRBV4-2 and TRBJ2-1; TRBD2 matches 8 bases. CDR1 and CDR2 from the germline V gene are LGHNA and YNFKEQ. The V gene end was trimmed by 0 bases and the J gene end by 6 bases; junction bases not matched to a gene: 7. This CDR3 contains 16 residues.